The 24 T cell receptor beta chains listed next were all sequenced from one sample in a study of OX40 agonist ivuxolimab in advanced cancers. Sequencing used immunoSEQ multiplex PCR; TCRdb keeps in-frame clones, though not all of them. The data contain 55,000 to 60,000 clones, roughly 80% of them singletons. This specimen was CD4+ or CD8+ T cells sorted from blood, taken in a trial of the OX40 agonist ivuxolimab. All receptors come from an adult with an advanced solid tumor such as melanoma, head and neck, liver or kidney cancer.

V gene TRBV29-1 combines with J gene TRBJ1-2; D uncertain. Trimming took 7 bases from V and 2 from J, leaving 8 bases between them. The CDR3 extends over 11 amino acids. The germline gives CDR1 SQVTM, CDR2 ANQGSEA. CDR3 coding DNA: TGCAGCGCTGGCGGAAACTATGGCTACACCTTC. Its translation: CSAGGNYGYTF.

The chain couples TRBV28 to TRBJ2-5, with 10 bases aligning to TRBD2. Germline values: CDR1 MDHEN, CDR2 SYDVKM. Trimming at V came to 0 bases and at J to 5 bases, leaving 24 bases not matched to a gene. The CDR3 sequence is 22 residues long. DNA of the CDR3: TGTGCCAGCAGTTTATGGCGGGCCCTGGGGACTAGCGCCACAAACAAACCGGAGACCCAGTACTTC. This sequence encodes CASSLWRALGTSATNKPETQYF.

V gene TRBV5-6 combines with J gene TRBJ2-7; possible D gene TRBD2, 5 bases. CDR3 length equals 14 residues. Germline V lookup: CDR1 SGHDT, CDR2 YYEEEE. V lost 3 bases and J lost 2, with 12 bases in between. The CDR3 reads CASSWRTVPYEQYF. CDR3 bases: TGTGCCAGCAGCTGGAGGACGGTGCCCTACGAGCAGTACTTC.

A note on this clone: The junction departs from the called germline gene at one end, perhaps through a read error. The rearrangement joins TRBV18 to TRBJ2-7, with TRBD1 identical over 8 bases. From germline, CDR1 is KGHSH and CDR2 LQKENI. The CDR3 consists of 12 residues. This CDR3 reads CASSPDRAAGVF. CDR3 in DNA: TGTGCCAGCTCACCGGACAGGGCGGCAGGGGTGTTC.

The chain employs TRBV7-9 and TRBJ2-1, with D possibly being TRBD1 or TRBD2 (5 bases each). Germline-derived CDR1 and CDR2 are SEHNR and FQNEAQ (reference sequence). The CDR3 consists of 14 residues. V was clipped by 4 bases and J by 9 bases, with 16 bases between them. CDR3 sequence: CASSWGSPRGEQFF. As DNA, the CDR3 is TGTGCCAGCAGCTGGGGGAGCCCGCGAGGTGAGCAGTTCTTC.

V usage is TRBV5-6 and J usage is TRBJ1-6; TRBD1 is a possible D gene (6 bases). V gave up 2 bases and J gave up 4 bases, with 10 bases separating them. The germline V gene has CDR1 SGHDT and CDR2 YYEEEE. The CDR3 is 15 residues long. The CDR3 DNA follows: TGTGCCAGCAGCTTCGGCAGGGGATATAATTCACCCCTCCACTTT. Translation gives CASSFGRGYNSPLHF.

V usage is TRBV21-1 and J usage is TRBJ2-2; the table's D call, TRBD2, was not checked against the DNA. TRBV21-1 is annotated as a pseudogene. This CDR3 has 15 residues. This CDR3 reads CASIKRLANTGELFF. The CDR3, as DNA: TGTGCCAGCATCAAACGATTAGCTAACACCGGGGAGCTGTTTTTT.

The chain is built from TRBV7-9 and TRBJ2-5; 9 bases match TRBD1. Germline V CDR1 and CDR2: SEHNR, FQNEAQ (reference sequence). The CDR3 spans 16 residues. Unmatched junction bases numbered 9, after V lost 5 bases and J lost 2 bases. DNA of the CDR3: TGTGCCAGCAGCCTCACAGGGGGCATCGGTCAAGAGACCCAGTACTTC. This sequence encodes CASSLTGGIGQETQYF. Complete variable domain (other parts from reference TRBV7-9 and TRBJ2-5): DTGVSQNPRHKITKRGQNVTFRCDPISEHNRLYWYRQTLGQGPEFLTYFQNEAQLEKSRLLSDRFSAERPKGSFSTLEIQRTEQGDSAMYLCASSLTGGIGQETQYFGPGTRLLVL.

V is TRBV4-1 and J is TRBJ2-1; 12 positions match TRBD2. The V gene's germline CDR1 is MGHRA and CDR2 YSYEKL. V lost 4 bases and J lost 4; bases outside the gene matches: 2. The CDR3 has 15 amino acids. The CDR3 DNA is TGCGCCAGCAGCCGGACTAGCGGGATTTACAATGAGCAGTTCTTC. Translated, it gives CASSRTSGIYNEQFF.

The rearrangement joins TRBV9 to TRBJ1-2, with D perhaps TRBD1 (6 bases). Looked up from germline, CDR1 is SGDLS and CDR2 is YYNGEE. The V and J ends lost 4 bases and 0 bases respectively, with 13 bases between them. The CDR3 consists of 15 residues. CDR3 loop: CASSIQGDANYGYTF. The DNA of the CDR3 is TGTGCCAGCAGCATACAGGGAGATGCTAACTATGGCTACACCTTC.

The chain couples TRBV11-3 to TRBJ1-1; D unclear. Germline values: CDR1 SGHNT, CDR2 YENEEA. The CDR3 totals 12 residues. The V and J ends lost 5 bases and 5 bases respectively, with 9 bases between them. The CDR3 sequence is CASSQDRTEAFF. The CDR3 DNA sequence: TGTGCCAGCAGCCAGGACCGTACTGAAGCTTTCTTT.

CDR3 residues: CASSPPGPYEQYF. The CDR3 nucleotides are TGCGCCAGCAGCCCCCCAGGACCCTACGAGCAGTACTTC. The chain couples TRBV4-1 to TRBJ2-7; D is undetermined. This CDR3 contains 13 residues. Between the trimmed V and J ends, which lost 4 bases and 2 bases, there was a span of 9 bases. Germline V CDR1 and CDR2: MGHRA, YSYEKL.

The CDR3 loop is CASSPKMRVNIAEAFF. The CDR3 DNA reads TGTGCCAGCAGCCCAAAAATGCGGGTTAATATTGCTGAAGCTTTCTTT. The chain combines TRBV7-9 with TRBJ1-1; no reliable D call. The CDR3 sequence is 16 residues long. Germline values: CDR1 SEHNR, CDR2 FQNEAQ (reference sequence). V lost 5 bases to trimming and J lost 6 bases, with 22 bases between them. Full variable domain (rest looked up from reference TRBV7-9 and TRBJ1-1): DTGVSQNPRHKITKRGQNVTFRCDPISEHNRLYWYRQTLGQGPEFLTYFQNEAQLEKSRLLSDRFSAERPKGSFSTLEIQRTEQGDSAMYLCASSPKMRVNIAEAFFGQGTRLTVV.

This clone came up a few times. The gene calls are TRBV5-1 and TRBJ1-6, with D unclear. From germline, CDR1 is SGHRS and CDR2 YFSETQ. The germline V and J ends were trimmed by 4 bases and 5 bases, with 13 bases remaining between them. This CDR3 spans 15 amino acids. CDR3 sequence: CASSLTRGHNSPLHF. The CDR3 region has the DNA TGCGCCAGCAGCCTCACACGCGGGCATAATTCACCCCTCCACTTT. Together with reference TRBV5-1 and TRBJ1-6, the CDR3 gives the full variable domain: KAGVTQTPRYLIKTRGQQVTLSCSPISGHRSVSWYQQTPGQGLQFLFEYFSETQRNKGNFPGRFSGRQFSNSRSEMNVSTLELGDSALYLCASSLTRGHNSPLHFGNGTRLTVT.

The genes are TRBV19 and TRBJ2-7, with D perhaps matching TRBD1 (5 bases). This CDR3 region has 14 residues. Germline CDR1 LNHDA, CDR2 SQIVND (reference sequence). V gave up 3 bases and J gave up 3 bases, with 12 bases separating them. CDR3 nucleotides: TGTGCCAGTAGTATTACAGAAGGGGACTACGAGCAGTACTTC. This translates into CASSITEGDYEQYF.

The CDR3 DNA follows: TGTGCCAGCAGTGACGGGTTCACTGAAGCTTTCTTT. Protein product: CASSDGFTEAFF. This chain connects TRBV6-1 to TRBJ1-1, with D unresolved. Per the germline V gene, CDR1 is MNHNS and CDR2 is SASEGT. The V gene lost 3 bases and the J gene lost 4 bases, with 6 bases spanning the gap. The CDR3 is made up of 12 amino acids.

CDR3 DNA: TGCGCCAGCAGACCCCCTAGGAACCAAGAGACCCAGTACTTC. Its translation is CASRPPRNQETQYF. The V call is TRBV10-2, the J call TRBJ2-5; D gene unclear. Trimming stripped 6 bases from V and 0 bases from J, with 11 bases between. CDR1 is WSHSY and CDR2 is SAAADI in the germline V gene. CDR3 length equals 14 residues.

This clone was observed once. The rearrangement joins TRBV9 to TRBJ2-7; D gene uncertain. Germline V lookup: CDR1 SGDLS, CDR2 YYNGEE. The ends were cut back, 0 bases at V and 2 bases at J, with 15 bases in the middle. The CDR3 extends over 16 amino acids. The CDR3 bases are TGTGCCAGCAGCGTAGGCCTCGGCCGCTCAACCTACGAGCAGTACTTC. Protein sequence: CASSVGLGRSTYEQYF.

The CDR3 bases are TGTGCCAGCACCTCCCTACGCGAGCAGTACTTC. Translating gives CASTSLREQYF. The chain has TRBV6-1 and TRBJ2-7; no clear D. This CDR3 has 11 amino acids. The V end lost 7 bases, the J end lost 6 bases, and 10 bases lay between the germline ends. CDR1 MNHNS and CDR2 SASEGT come from the germline V gene.

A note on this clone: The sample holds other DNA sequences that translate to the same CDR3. CDR3 DNA sequence: TGTGCCAGCAGTTCTACAGGGGGCTCTGGAAACACCATATATTTT. Translation gives CASSSTGGSGNTIYF. This chain uses TRBV6-5 with TRBJ1-3; 8 bases are shared with TRBD1. Trimming removed 4 bases from V and 0 bases from J; junction bases left unmatched: 2. CDR3 length: 15 amino acids. CDR1 is MNHEY and CDR2 is SVGAGI in the germline V gene.

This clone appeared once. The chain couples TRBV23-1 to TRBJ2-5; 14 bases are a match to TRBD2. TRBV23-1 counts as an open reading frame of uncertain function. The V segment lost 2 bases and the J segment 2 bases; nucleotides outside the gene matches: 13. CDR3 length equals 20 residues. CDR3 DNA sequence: TGCGCCAGCAGTCAAGCTTACTTGACTAGCGGGGGGGGCGCTCAAGAGACCCAGTACTTC. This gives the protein CASSQAYLTSGGGAQETQYF.

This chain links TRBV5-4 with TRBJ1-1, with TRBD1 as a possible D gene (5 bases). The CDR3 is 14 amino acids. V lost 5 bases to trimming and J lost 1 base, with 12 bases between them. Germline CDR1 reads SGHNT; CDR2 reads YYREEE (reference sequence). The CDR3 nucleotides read TGTGCCAGCAGTAAGAAAACAGGGAACACTGAAGCTTTCTTT. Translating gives CASSKKTGNTEAFF.

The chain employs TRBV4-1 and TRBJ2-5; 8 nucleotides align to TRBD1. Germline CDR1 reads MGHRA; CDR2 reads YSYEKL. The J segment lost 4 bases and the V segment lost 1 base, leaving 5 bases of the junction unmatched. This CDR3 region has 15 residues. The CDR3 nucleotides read TGCGCCAGCAGCCAAGGACAGGGGAGTGGAGAGACCCAGTACTTC. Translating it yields CASSQGQGSGETQYF.

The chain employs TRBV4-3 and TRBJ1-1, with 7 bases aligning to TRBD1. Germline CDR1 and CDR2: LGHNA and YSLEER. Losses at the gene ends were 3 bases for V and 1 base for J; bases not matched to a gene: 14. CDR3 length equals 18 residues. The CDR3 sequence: CASSHTTILTGQNTEAFF. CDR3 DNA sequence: TGCGCCAGCAGCCACACCACGATATTGACAGGGCAGAACACTGAAGCTTTCTTT.